Presented here are 11 T cell receptor beta chains from one specimen sequenced in a study of blood T cells in healthy people across ages. Sample-barcoded 5' priming and a J-beta primer mix drove a second PCR of about 6 to 11 cycles. TCRdb processed the 5' RACE reads anew with MiXCR; each CDR3 protein has one entry. Among some 550,000 distinct CDR3 sequences, around 48% were seen once, and the ten largest hold about 26%. Sequenced sample: blood. These receptors came from a man aged 80 or over in good health.

The chain has TRBV21-1 and TRBJ1-1; the table assigns TRBD1, which was not confirmed against the DNA. TRBV21-1 is a known pseudogene. This CDR3 comprises 15 residues. The CDR3 spells CASSKGGGRGTEAFF. The CDR3 region has the DNA TGTGCCAGCAGCAAAGGGGGGGGCCGTGGCACTGAAGCTTTCTTT.

V usage is TRBV27 and J usage is TRBJ1-2; 8 positions match TRBD1. The CDR3 totals 16 residues. The V and J ends lost 4 bases and 3 bases, in that order; junction bases with no gene match: 10. CDR1 is MNHEY, CDR2 SMNVEV, per germline (reference sequence). CDR3 DNA sequence: TGTGCCAGCAGTTCCGGACAGGGCGGAGGATACTATGGCTACACCTTC. Protein: CASSSGQGGGYYGYTF.

V is TRBV5-1 and J is TRBJ2-1; D might be TRBD2 (6 bases). Germline CDR1 SGHRS, CDR2 YFSETQ. Trimming left V 4 bases short and J 9 bases short, with 14 bases between. The CDR3 loop spans 13 amino acids. In DNA form, the CDR3 reads TGCGCCAGCAGCGTGGAGGCGGGATTTGAGCAGTTCTTC. Translating gives CASSVEAGFEQFF.

The chain uses TRBV9 and TRBJ2-5; TRBD2 might be the D (5 bases). Trimming removed 0 bases from V and 5 bases from J, with 14 bases in between. The CDR3 is made up of 15 amino acids. Germline values: CDR1 SGDLS, CDR2 YYNGEE. The CDR3, as DNA: TGTGCCAGCAGCGTAGATGGGAGCAGTTGGGAGACCCAGTACTTC. Protein sequence: CASSVDGSSWETQYF.

This chain uses TRBV20-1 with TRBJ1-1, with a weak D call TRBD1 (5 bases). The germline CDR1 and CDR2 sequences are DFQATT and SNEGSKA (reference sequence). The V and J ends lost 6 bases and 0 bases respectively, with 17 bases between them. CDR3 length: 15 amino acids. The CDR3 loop reads CSAQMGGVLNTEAFF. The DNA for the CDR3 is TGCAGTGCCCAGATGGGGGGAGTATTGAACACTGAAGCTTTCTTT.

V usage is TRBV20-1 and J usage is TRBJ2-5; D uncertain. Trimming shortened V by 7 bases and J by 7 bases, and 10 bases separated the two germline ends. The CDR3 length is 10 residues. From germline, CDR1 is DFQATT and CDR2 SNEGSKA (reference sequence). The CDR3 region is CSGVDGTQYF. For the CDR3, the DNA is TGCAGTGGGGTAGACGGGACCCAGTACTTC.

The gene calls are TRBV6-2 or TRBV6-3 and TRBJ1-4; the match to TRBD1 covers 7 bases. The CDR3 covers 15 residues. Per germline, CDR1 MNHEY and CDR2 SVGEGT. V lost 6 bases and J lost 10; bases outside the gene matches: 14. The CDR3 reads CASSPWEQGTGKLFF. The CDR3 bases are TGTGCCAGCAGCCCCTGGGAACAGGGGACCGGAAAACTGTTTTTT.

V gene TRBV20-1 combines with J gene TRBJ2-7; 8 bases map to TRBD1. V trimming: 6 bases; J trimming: 1 base; junction bases outside the gene matches: 8. The CDR3 is 14 residues long. From germline, CDR1 is DFQATT and CDR2 SNEGSKA (reference sequence). The CDR3 region is CSAHQGALSYEQYF. The CDR3 DNA reads as TGCAGTGCCCACCAGGGGGCGCTTTCCTACGAGCAGTACTTC.

This chain links TRBV12-3 or TRBV12-4 with TRBJ2-2; TRBD1 aligns across 8 bases. The V gene end was trimmed by 6 bases and the J gene end by 5 bases; junction bases not matched to a gene: 23. This CDR3 contains 20 residues. Here the CDR3 reads CASSPDPGQVLTRGTGELFF. The CDR3 bases are TGTGCCAGCAGCCCGGACCCGGGACAGGTTCTAACTAGGGGAACCGGGGAGCTGTTTTTT.

The V and J genes are TRBV14 and TRBJ2-2; D not certain. The length of the CDR3 is 14 residues. Germline-derived CDR1 and CDR2 are SGHDN and FVKESK. The V end lost 1 base, the J end lost 6 bases, and 9 bases lay between the germline ends. The CDR3 region has the DNA TGTGCCAGCAGCCAAGTCGCGCGGTCCGGGGAGCTGTTTTTT. Its translation: CASSQVARSGELFF.

In regard to this clonotype: A much bigger clone sits one base away, suggesting this may be a read error. The chain has TRBV10-3 and TRBJ2-1, with D tentatively TRBD2 (5 bases). The J call may be wrong; the DNA end is better matched by TRBJ2-7. The CDR3 totals 14 residues. CDR1 is ENHRY, CDR2 SYGVKD, per germline. The CDR3 DNA is TGTGCCATCAGACTAGAAAGCTCCTACAATGAGCAGTACTTC. Translated: CAIRLESSYNEQYF.